One and the same sample provided the 7 T cell receptor beta chains below, sequenced in a study of cytomegalovirus exposure and HLA in healthy donors. Primers included in the PCR were 60 Vbeta and 13 Jbeta primers. Produced via immunoSEQ multiplex PCR; TCRdb's table is partial and in-frame only. The table records roughly 190,000 clones, under 9.5% of them present only once. Sequenced: PBMCs. These receptors were taken from a woman younger than 45 in good health and CMV-seropositive.

In DNA form, the CDR3 reads TGTGCCAGCAATCGGGACAGGGGTGCCAAAAACATTCAGTACTTC. This sequence encodes CASNRDRGAKNIQYF. The chain carries TRBV2 and TRBJ2-4; 10 nucleotides align to TRBD1. Germline V lookup: CDR1 SNHLY, CDR2 FYNNEI. The CDR3 extends over 15 amino acids. V shed 7 bases, J shed 1 base, and the junction held 4 bases outside the gene matches.

This clone was detected only a few times. V usage is TRBV5-4 and J usage is TRBJ2-1, with 8 bases lining up with TRBD2. The junction had 8 bases not matched to a gene; V was cut back by 3 bases and J by 6 bases. Germline V lookup: CDR1 SGHNT, CDR2 YYREEE (reference sequence). The CDR3 is made up of 15 amino acids. CDR3 coding DNA: TGTGCCAGCAGCTCAGGAAGCGGGAGAATCAATGAGCAGTTCTTC. Protein product: CASSSGSGRINEQFF. The full variable domain, its missing parts supplied by reference TRBV5-4 and TRBJ2-1, is ETGVTQSPTHLIKTRGQQVTLRCSSQSGHNTVSWYQQALGQGPQFIFQYYREEENGRGNFPPRFSGLQFPNYSSELNVNALELDDSALYLCASSSGSGRINEQFFGPGTRLTVL.

There are a few counts of this clone. Other DNA sequences in the sample encode the same CDR3. This sequence joins TRBV29-1 and TRBJ2-7; D possibly corresponds to TRBD1 (6 bases). With 7 bases removed from V and 6 bases from J, the gap between germline ends came to 19 bases. The CDR3 runs to 13 residues. Germline V gene sequence: CDR1 SQVTM, CDR2 ANQGSEA. CDR3 protein: CSARKGQGGEQYF. The DNA for the CDR3 is TGCAGCGCTAGGAAAGGCCAAGGGGGCGAGCAGTACTTC.

V usage is TRBV21-1 and J usage is TRBJ2-1; TRBD2 was called by the table and not checked on the DNA. TRBV21-1 has pseudogene status. There are 17 residues in the CDR3. CDR3 region: CASSKGGAGVPYNEQFF. CDR3 DNA: TGTGCCAGCAGCAAAGGTGGGGCGGGAGTGCCCTACAATGAGCAGTTCTTC.

V is TRBV7-3 and J is TRBJ2-3, with a tentative D call TRBD2 (7 bases). Germline CDR1 is SGHTA and CDR2 is FQGTGA. V was shortened by 1 base and J by 5 bases, with 16 bases between the two germline ends. The CDR3 sequence is 16 residues long. CDR3 residues: CASSLRGGGFVDTQYF. The CDR3 region has the DNA TGTGCCAGCAGCTTAAGGGGAGGGGGGTTCGTAGATACGCAGTATTTT.

This rearrangement joins TRBV20-1 to TRBJ2-3, with D tentatively TRBD1 (5 bases). Germline V CDR1 and CDR2: DFQATT, SNEGSKA (reference sequence). The CDR3 sequence is 11 residues long. The germline V and J ends were trimmed by 7 bases and 6 bases, with 11 bases remaining between them. The CDR3 DNA follows: TGCAGTGTCCCCAACAGGGATACGCAGTATTTT. Encoded protein: CSVPNRDTQYF.

This clone was seen a few times. V gene TRBV5-6 combines with J gene TRBJ2-1; D is ambiguous. The CDR3 loop spans 13 amino acids. V was pared by 4 bases and J by 7 bases, with 12 bases between. Germline loops: CDR1 SGHDT, CDR2 YYEEEE. DNA of the CDR3: TGTGCCAGCAGCCCCGATATAGAGAATGAGCAGTTCTTC. This gives the protein CASSPDIENEQFF.